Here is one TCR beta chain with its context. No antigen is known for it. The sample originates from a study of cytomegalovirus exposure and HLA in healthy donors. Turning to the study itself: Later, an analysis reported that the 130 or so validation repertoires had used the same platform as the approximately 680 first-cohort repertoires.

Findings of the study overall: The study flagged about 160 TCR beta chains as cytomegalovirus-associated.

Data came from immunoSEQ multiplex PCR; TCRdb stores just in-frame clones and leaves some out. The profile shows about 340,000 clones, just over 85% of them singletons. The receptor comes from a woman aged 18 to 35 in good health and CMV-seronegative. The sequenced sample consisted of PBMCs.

The CDR3 DNA is TGTGCCACCAGCAGACTGATCGACAGGGACACTGAAGCTTTCTTT. Amino acid sequence: CATSRLIDRDTEAFF. J is TRBJ1-1 and V is TRBV15, with 7 bases fitting TRBD1. The CDR3 is 15 amino acids. With V trimmed by 2 bases and J by 3 bases, 6 bases remained unmatched. CDR1 and CDR2 from the germline V gene are LNHNV and YYDKDF (reference sequence). Looking up the rest from reference TRBV15 and TRBJ1-1 gives the full variable domain: DAMVIQNPRYQVTQFGKPVTLSCSQTLNHNVMYWYQQKSSQAPKLLFHYYDKDFNNEADTPDNFQSRRPNTSFCFLDIRSPGLGDTAMYLCATSRLIDRDTEAFFGQGTRLTVV.